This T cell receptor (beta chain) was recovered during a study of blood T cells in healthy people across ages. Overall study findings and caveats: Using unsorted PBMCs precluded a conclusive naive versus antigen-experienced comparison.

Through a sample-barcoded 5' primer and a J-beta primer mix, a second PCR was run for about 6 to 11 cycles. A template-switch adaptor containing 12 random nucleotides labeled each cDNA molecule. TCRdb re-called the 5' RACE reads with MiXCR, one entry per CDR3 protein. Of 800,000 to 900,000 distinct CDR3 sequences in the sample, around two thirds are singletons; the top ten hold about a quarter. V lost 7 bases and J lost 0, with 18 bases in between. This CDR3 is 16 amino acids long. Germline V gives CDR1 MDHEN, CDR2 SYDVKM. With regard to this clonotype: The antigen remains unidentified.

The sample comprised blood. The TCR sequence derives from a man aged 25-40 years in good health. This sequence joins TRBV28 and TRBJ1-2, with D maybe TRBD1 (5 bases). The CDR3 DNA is TGTGCCAGCACCCCTCGGGGCGCCTTAGCTAACTATGGCTACACCTTC. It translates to CASTPRGALANYGYTF.